The 29 T cell receptor beta chains given below trace back to one sample, sequenced in a study of HIV-infected patients and healthy controls. 500 ng RNA was reverse transcribed with alpha and beta constant-region primers. Each of the alpha and beta chains got its own library through chain-specific third strand synthesis with indices. TCRdb itself ran the 5' RACE reads through MiXCR, one entry per CDR3 protein. The data show almost 25,000 distinct CDR3 sequences, approximately 9% seen once. All unsorted peripheral T cells were captured because whole blood was used without fractionation. The sample was blood. All receptors come from an adult in good health.

The sample holds a few counts of this clonotype. The gene calls are TRBV5-4 and TRBJ1-2, with 9 bases fitting TRBD1. There are 17 residues in the CDR3. After removal of 0 bases from V and 4 bases from J, the junction contained 10 bases not matched to a gene. Germline assignment: CDR1 SGHNT and CDR2 YYREEE (reference sequence). In nucleotides, the CDR3 is TGTGCCAGCAGCTTGGAACAGGGGGCGACCAGTATCTATGGCTACACCTTC. Residues: CASSLEQGATSIYGYTF. The complete variable domain, with remaining parts taken from reference TRBV5-4 and TRBJ1-2, reads ETGVTQSPTHLIKTRGQQVTLRCSSQSGHNTVSWYQQALGQGPQFIFQYYREEENGRGNFPPRFSGLQFPNYSSELNVNALELDDSALYLCASSLEQGATSIYGYTFGSGTRLTVV.

This clonotype came up many times. V is TRBV30 and J is TRBJ1-1, with D uncertain. The CDR3 is made up of 15 amino acids. The V end was cut by 2 bases, the J end by 3 bases, with 16 bases between. Germline V lookup: CDR1 GTSNPN, CDR2 SVGIG (reference sequence). CDR3 in amino acids: CAWSPPWGSDTEAFF. CDR3 nucleotide sequence: TGTGCCTGGAGTCCACCATGGGGATCGGACACTGAAGCTTTCTTT.

This clonotype was observed at least ten times. The chain combines TRBV30 with TRBJ1-5, with 12 bases aligning to TRBD1. V gave up 2 bases and J gave up 6 bases; unmatched junction bases: 5. Germline CDR1 and CDR2: GTSNPN and SVGIG (reference sequence). The CDR3 consists of 15 residues. The CDR3 protein is CAWSRDRGLGQPQHF. CDR3 sequence (DNA): TGTGCCTGGAGTCGGGACAGGGGGCTAGGTCAGCCCCAGCATTTT.

The rearrangement joins TRBV6-5 to TRBJ2-3; the match to TRBD2 covers 11 bases. Trimming removed 0 bases from V and 6 bases from J; junction bases left unmatched: 11. Germline assignment: CDR1 MNHEY and CDR2 SVGAGI. The CDR3 covers 18 residues. The CDR3 protein is CASSYSLAGGRASDTQYF. DNA for the CDR3: TGTGCCAGCAGTTACTCGCTAGCGGGGGGAAGGGCATCGGATACGCAGTATTTT.

This clonotype has ten or more counts. This CDR3 is CASSLEGAAGTDTQYF. The CDR3 region has the DNA TGCGCCAGCAGCTTGGAAGGGGCCGCTGGCACAGATACGCAGTATTTT. The gene calls are TRBV5-1 and TRBJ2-3, with a weak D call TRBD1 (5 bases). The CDR3 has 16 residues. CDR1 is SGHRS and CDR2 is YFSETQ in the germline V gene. With 0 bases removed from V and 1 base from J, the gap between germline ends came to 12 bases.

This clonotype was picked up many times. The chain carries TRBV6-5 and TRBJ1-6; TRBD1 is a possible D gene (6 bases). Trimming cost V 4 bases and J 8 bases, with 15 bases left between them. Germline V gene data show CDR1 as MNHEY and CDR2 as SVGAGI. The CDR3 contains 15 residues. CDR3 sequence reads: CASSSPGAFDSPLHF. In nucleotides, the CDR3 is TGTGCCAGCAGTTCCCCGGGGGCTTTCGATTCACCCCTCCACTTT.

This clonotype appeared many times. The rearrangement links TRBV9 to TRBJ1-6; a weak D match, TRBD1 (5 bases). The V end was cut by 4 bases, the J end by 9 bases, with 11 bases between. Germline V gene sequence: CDR1 SGDLS, CDR2 YYNGEE. This CDR3 is built from 13 residues. The CDR3: CASSPRRGSPLHF. The DNA for the CDR3 is TGTGCCAGCAGCCCCCGGAGGGGTTCACCCCTCCACTTT.

This clonotype has more than one count but fewer than ten. The V gene is TRBV24-1, the J gene TRBJ2-1; TRBD2 matches 14 bases. Trimming removed 6 bases from V and 0 bases from J; junction bases left unmatched: 9. Germline CDR1 is KGHDR and CDR2 is SFDVKD. The CDR3 is made up of 19 amino acids. The CDR3: CATSSSTSGGGSSYNEQFF. CDR3 DNA: TGTGCCACCAGTTCCTCGACTAGCGGGGGGGGAAGCTCCTACAATGAGCAGTTCTTC.

This clonotype was seen repeatedly, ten times or more. The chain is built from TRBV11-2 and TRBJ1-1; 10 nucleotides align to TRBD1. The CDR3 consists of 16 residues. After removal of 6 bases from V and 2 bases from J, the junction contained 9 bases not matched to a gene. CDR1 is SGHAT and CDR2 is FQNNGV in the germline V gene. CDR3 residues: CASRPSGTGDNTEAFF. The CDR3 bases are TGTGCCAGCAGACCCTCCGGGACAGGGGATAACACTGAAGCTTTCTTT.

This clonotype rates as medium-sized. This sequence joins TRBV6-1 and TRBJ1-2, with no clear D. The germline CDR1 and CDR2 sequences are MNHNS and SASEGT. Between the trimmed V and J ends, which lost 3 bases and 9 bases, there was a span of 5 bases. The CDR3 covers 10 residues. The CDR3 DNA reads TGTGCCAGCAGTGATAGGAGCTACACCTTC. Protein: CASSDRSYTF.

This clonotype came up many times. The V gene is TRBV19, the J gene TRBJ1-2, with D tentatively TRBD1 (6 bases). The germline CDR1 and CDR2 sequences are LNHDA and SQIVND (reference sequence). Trimming stripped 3 bases from V and 7 bases from J, with 15 bases between. The CDR3 runs 14 residues. This CDR3 is CASSIFGGGTGYTF. DNA for the CDR3: TGTGCCAGTAGTATTTTTGGAGGGGGAACTGGCTACACCTTC.

This clonotype was recorded at least ten times. The chain joins TRBV11-3 to TRBJ2-3; 13 nucleotides line up with TRBD2. Germline-derived CDR1 and CDR2 are SGHNT and YENEEA. Losses at the gene ends were 4 bases for V and 5 bases for J; bases not matched to a gene: 9. This CDR3 spans 17 amino acids. CDR3 sequence reads: CASSSGTSGARVDTQYF. The DNA for the CDR3 is TGTGCCAGCAGCTCCGGGACTAGCGGGGCCCGGGTAGATACGCAGTATTTT.

This clonotype was counted ten times or more. The V gene is TRBV6-6, the J gene TRBJ1-1, with D perhaps matching TRBD1 (6 bases). CDR1 and CDR2 (germline): MNHNY, SVGAGI (reference sequence). Trimming took off 7 bases at V and 3 bases at J, with 12 bases between the two ends. CDR3 length equals 13 residues. The CDR3 region is CASNQGSYTEAFF. The CDR3 DNA is TGTGCCAGCAACCAGGGGTCATACACTGAAGCTTTCTTT.

This clonotype has ten or more counts. The chain is built from TRBV6-5 and TRBJ1-1, with a weak D call TRBD1 (5 bases). Trimming shortened V by 5 bases and J by 8 bases, and 12 bases separated the two germline ends. This CDR3 spans 12 amino acids. Per the germline V gene, CDR1 is MNHEY and CDR2 is SVGAGI. The CDR3 here is CASSTPWGEAFF. DNA for the CDR3: TGTGCCAGCAGTACCCCTTGGGGGGAAGCTTTCTTT.

This chain connects TRBV28 to TRBJ1-2; D might be TRBD1 (6 bases). From germline, CDR1 is MDHEN and CDR2 SYDVKM. The CDR3 covers 14 residues. V was trimmed by 8 bases and J by 2 bases, leaving 15 bases between them. CDR3 loop: CASRRAGENYGYTF. The DNA for the CDR3 is TGTGCCAGCCGTAGGGCAGGGGAGAACTATGGCTACACCTTC.

This clonotype was counted at least ten times. The gene calls are TRBV3-1 and TRBJ1-2, with D perhaps TRBD1 (5 bases). CDR1 and CDR2 from the germline V gene are LGHDT and YNNKEL (reference sequence). This CDR3 contains 14 residues. Trimming removed 0 bases from V and 4 bases from J, with 9 bases in between. The CDR3 here is CASSQDFGTYGYTF. The CDR3, as DNA: TGTGCCAGCAGCCAAGATTTCGGGACCTATGGCTACACCTTC.

Many counts were recorded for this clonotype. This chain links TRBV7-9 with TRBJ1-2; D might be TRBD1 (5 bases). The CDR3 has 17 amino acids. Germline values: CDR1 SEHNR, CDR2 FQNEAQ (reference sequence). Trimming left V 5 bases short and J 3 bases short, with 22 bases between. In DNA form, the CDR3 reads TGTGCCAGCAGCCTCCCACTTGGGGGGGGAGCGGACTATGGCTACACCTTC. Residues: CASSLPLGGGADYGYTF. Together with reference TRBV7-9 and TRBJ1-2, the CDR3 gives the full variable domain: DTGVSQNPRHKITKRGQNVTFRCDPISEHNRLYWYRQTLGQGPEFLTYFQNEAQLEKSRLLSDRFSAERPKGSFSTLEIQRTEQGDSAMYLCASSLPLGGGADYGYTFGSGTRLTVV.

This clonotype was recorded at least ten times. The CDR3 spells CASSEGGKGMNTEAFF. DNA of the CDR3: TGTGCCAGCAGTGAAGGGGGGAAAGGGATGAACACTGAAGCTTTCTTT. This sequence joins TRBV25-1 and TRBJ1-1; weak D call: TRBD1 (5 bases). Germline V gives CDR1 MGHDK, CDR2 SYGVNS. This CDR3 has 16 residues. Trimming removed 2 bases at V and 0 bases at J, with 13 bases between.

This clonotype qualifies as medium-sized. The chain combines TRBV2 with TRBJ2-3; D not certain. Germline V gene sequence: CDR1 SNHLY, CDR2 FYNNEI. This CDR3 region has 10 residues. V was shortened by 2 bases and J by 11 bases, with 5 bases between the two germline ends. The CDR3 loop is CASSESRQYF. For the CDR3, the DNA is TGTGCCAGCAGTGAAAGTCGGCAGTATTTT.

The table lists this clonotype with many counts. This sequence joins TRBV5-1 and TRBJ2-5, with 9 bases lining up with TRBD1. This CDR3 has 17 residues. Germline V gene sequence: CDR1 SGHRS, CDR2 YFSETQ. J lost 5 bases, V lost 4 bases, and 15 bases had no gene match. The CDR3 nucleotides are TGCGCCAGCAGCGCAGACCCGGGGGACAGGGCACAGGAGACCCAGTACTTC. Protein sequence: CASSADPGDRAQETQYF.

This clonotype came up many times. The gene calls are TRBV7-9 and TRBJ2-5; D gene unclear. This CDR3 spans 13 amino acids. With 7 bases removed from V and 1 base from J, the gap between germline ends came to 10 bases. CDR1 is SEHNR and CDR2 is FQNEAQ in the germline V gene (reference sequence). In DNA, the CDR3 is TGTGCCAGCACCTCCCGCCTCCAAGAGACCCAGTACTTC. It is translated as CASTSRLQETQYF.

The sample holds many counts of this clonotype. The chain combines TRBV29-1 with TRBJ2-6; D is ambiguous. Deletions cut 4 bases from V and 0 bases from J, with 7 bases between. CDR1 is SQVTM, CDR2 ANQGSEA, per germline. CDR3 length: 14 residues. The chain's CDR3 is CSVVWGSGANVLTF. The CDR3 bases are TGCAGCGTTGTTTGGGGCTCTGGGGCCAACGTCCTGACTTTC.

This clonotype has at least ten counts. This chain joins TRBV6-6 and TRBJ1-1; unclear D gene. Trimming shortened V by 6 bases and J by 5 bases, and 19 bases separated the two germline ends. Per the germline V gene, CDR1 is MNHNY and CDR2 is SVGAGI (reference sequence). This CDR3 is built from 15 residues. CDR3 loop: CASSLDGPMRTEAFF. CDR3 nucleotide sequence: TGTGCCAGCAGCCTTGACGGTCCCATGAGGACTGAAGCTTTCTTT.

This clonotype was observed many times. The chain carries TRBV14 and TRBJ2-2; possibly TRBD2 for D (5 bases). Trimming removed 2 bases from V and 6 bases from J, with 13 bases in between. The CDR3 length is 15 residues. Germline V gives CDR1 SGHDN, CDR2 FVKESK. CDR3 region: CASSQTGSVAGELFF. The CDR3 DNA sequence: TGTGCCAGCAGCCAAACGGGGAGCGTGGCCGGGGAGCTGTTTTTT.

The table lists this clonotype with many counts. The chain recombines TRBV2 with TRBJ2-3, with 8 bases matching TRBD1. The CDR3 totals 14 residues. V lost 10 bases to trimming and J lost 4 bases; unmatched junction nucleotides: 10. Looked up from germline, CDR1 is SNHLY and CDR2 is FYNNEI. CDR3 DNA sequence: TGTGCCAACAACCAGGGGGCAAGTCCAGATACGCAGTATTTT. Its translation is CANNQGASPDTQYF.

The chain links TRBV20-1 to TRBJ2-3, with TRBD1 matching 7 bases. After removal of 6 bases from V and 2 bases from J, the junction contained 14 bases not matched to a gene. CDR3 length: 16 residues. Germline CDR1 and CDR2: DFQATT and SNEGSKA (reference sequence). CDR3 loop: CSAQTPGQFSTDTQYF. The CDR3 bases are TGCAGTGCACAGACACCGGGACAGTTCTCCACAGATACGCAGTATTTT.

This clonotype was seen more than once but under ten times. The chain links TRBV19 to TRBJ2-7; no firm D call. CDR3 length equals 14 residues. Germline V lookup: CDR1 LNHDA, CDR2 SQIVND (reference sequence). Trimming took 5 bases from V and 2 from J, leaving 13 bases between them. The CDR3 protein is CASSAHKVPYEQYF. As DNA, the CDR3 is TGTGCCAGTAGTGCCCACAAGGTCCCCTACGAGCAGTACTTC.

This clonotype was picked up many times. The genes are TRBV12-3 or TRBV12-4 and TRBJ2-1; D ambiguous. The CDR3 consists of 12 residues. V lost 5 bases to trimming and J lost 9 bases, with 11 bases between them. The CDR3 nucleotides read TGTGCCAGCAGTCCCTTTAGCAGTGAGCAGTTCTTC. Protein product: CASSPFSSEQFF.

V gene TRBV30 combines with J gene TRBJ1-6; D ambiguous. Trimming cost V 5 bases and J 14 bases, with 13 bases left between them. The length of the CDR3 is 11 residues. Germline-derived CDR1 and CDR2 are GTSNPN and SVGIG (reference sequence). DNA for the CDR3: TGTGCCTGGCGAATCGACCGGGCCCTCCACTTT. As protein: CAWRIDRALHF.